The rows below give T cell receptor beta chains drawn from one sample of a study of spatial heterogeneity in lung cancer. One entry per CDR3 protein, called by TCRdb with MiXCR from the 5' RACE reads. Here the sample spans more than 85,000 distinct CDR3 sequences, over 8.5% being singletons. The source was PBMCs, collected at surgery. The source is a male donor with early-stage non-small cell lung cancer. The CDR3 runs from the conserved cysteine through the conserved F or W. A D gene is named only where the DNA matches it firmly. Rows give clone size only sometimes, using once, few, many, or a class for an expanded clone.

>TRBJ2-2|TRBV28|NA|few
CASIAYRGSGELFF
TGTGCCAGCATCGCTTATAGGGGTTCCGGGGAGCTGTTTTTT
>TRBJ1-1|TRBV12-3/TRBV12-4|NA|many
CASSLMGGAEAFF
TGTGCCAGCAGTTTAATGGGGGGGGCTGAAGCTTTCTTT
>TRBJ2-7|TRBV7-8|TRBD2|few
CASSWGGSYEQYF
TGTGCCAGCAGTTGGGGGGGCTCCTACGAGCAGTACTTC
>TRBJ1-5|TRBV18|TRBD1|many
CASSPGTGEGFWPQHF
TGTGCCAGCTCACCGGGGACAGGGGAAGGCTTCTGGCCCCAGCATTTT
>TRBJ1-1|TRBV3-1|TRBD1|NA
CASSHQGAGNSEAFF
TGTGCCAGCAGCCACCAGGGGGCTGGGAACTCTGAAGCTTTCTTT
>TRBJ2-1|TRBV4-2|NA|many
CASSQVDEQFF
TGTGCCAGCAGCCAAGTGGATGAGCAGTTCTTC
>TRBJ1-2|TRBV7-2|NA|NA
CASSTQGYGYTF
TGTGCCAGCAGCACTCAAGGCTATGGCTACACCTTC
>TRBJ2-2|TRBV5-1|NA|NA
CASSYSGTTNTGELFF
TGCGCCAGCAGCTACTCCGGGACAACCAACACCGGGGAGCTGTTTTTT
>TRBJ2-2|TRBV5-4|TRBD1|NA
CASGLGGRGTGELFF
TGTGCCAGCGGCTTAGGGGGCCGTGGCACCGGGGAGCTGTTTTTT
>TRBJ2-1|TRBV28|NA|few
CASSPLGGQNEQFF
TGTGCCAGCAGTCCCCTCGGGGGCCAAAATGAGCAGTTCTTC
>TRBJ2-5|TRBV5-1|NA|many
CASSLTGRQETQYF
TGCGCCAGCAGCTTGACAGGGAGACAAGAGACCCAGTACTTC
>TRBJ2-3|TRBV6-5|NA|NA
CASSYSEWSTDTQYF
TGTGCCAGCAGTTACTCGGAATGGAGCACAGATACGCAGTATTTT
>TRBJ1-2|TRBV20-1|NA|few
CSAREQLNYGYTF
TGCAGTGCTAGAGAGCAGCTAAACTATGGCTACACCTTC
>TRBJ1-4|TRBV20-1|NA|many
CSARSGVDSEKLFF
TGCAGTGCCCGATCGGGGGTAGACAGTGAAAAACTGTTTTTT
>TRBJ1-4|TRBV12-3/TRBV12-4|TRBD1|many
CASSRRTGGGSQLFF
TGTGCCAGCAGTCGTCGGACAGGGGGAGGATCACAGCTGTTTTTT
>TRBJ1-5|TRBV29-1|NA|many
CSVEERSNQPQHF
TGCAGCGTTGAAGAGCGTAGCAATCAGCCCCAGCATTTT
>TRBJ2-7|TRBV4-1|TRBD1|many
CASSQGPGGDFYEQYF
TGCGCCAGCAGCCAAGGCCCAGGGGGCGATTTTTACGAGCAGTACTTC
>TRBJ2-1|TRBV10-3|TRBD2|few
CAISESGRDEQFF
TGTGCCATCAGTGAGTCGGGGAGGGATGAGCAGTTCTTC
>TRBJ2-3|TRBV6-2/TRBV6-3|NA|NA
CASSRLRGLADTQYF
TGTGCCAGCAGTCGGCTTAGAGGCCTGGCAGATACGCAGTATTTT
>TRBJ2-7|TRBV2|NA|many
CASSGQVPHEQYF
TGTGCCAGCAGTGGACAGGTGCCCCACGAGCAGTACTTC
>TRBJ1-5|TRBV19|TRBD1|many
CASTNTLTGGSQPQHF
TGTGCCAGTACCAACACATTAACAGGGGGCTCTCAGCCCCAGCATTTT
>TRBJ2-4|TRBV5-4|NA|few
CASSPWTEVAKNIQYF
TGTGCCAGCAGCCCCTGGACAGAGGTCGCCAAAAACATTCAGTACTTC
>TRBJ1-2|TRBV20-1|TRBD1|few
CSATSDRIGYGYTF
TGCAGTGCTACGTCGGACAGGATAGGCTATGGCTACACCTTC
>TRBJ2-2|TRBV7-6|TRBD2|once
CASSLTPGTSGGAANTGELFF
TGTGCCAGCAGCTTAACCCCCGGGACTAGCGGGGGGGCGGCTAACACCGGGGAGCTGTTTTTT
>TRBJ2-3|TRBV7-6|NA|NA
CASRPVGRRGGDTQYF
TGTGCCAGCAGACCGGTCGGGAGAAGGGGTGGAGATACGCAGTATTTT
>TRBJ1-2|TRBV7-9|NA|many
CASSLGSGGDLTF
TGTGCCAGCAGTTTGGGATCGGGAGGAGATCTCACCTTC
>TRBJ2-7|TRBV7-9|TRBD1|NA
CASSLGAQGALNEQYF
TGTGCCAGCAGCTTAGGAGCGCAGGGGGCGCTGAACGAGCAGTACTTC
>TRBJ1-1|TRBV9|NA|few
CASSVDGGLTEAFF
TGTGCCAGCAGCGTAGACGGTGGGCTGACTGAAGCTTTCTTT
>TRBJ2-5|TRBV4-1|TRBD2|NA
CASSQDSPSGGQETQYF
TGCGCCAGCAGCCAAGATAGTCCTAGCGGGGGTCAAGAGACCCAGTACTTC
>TRBJ2-7|TRBV12-3/TRBV12-4|NA|many
CASSFSVRGTYEQYF
TGTGCCAGCAGTTTCAGTGTCAGGGGCACCTACGAGCAGTACTTC
>TRBJ2-7|TRBV2|TRBD1|many
CASSRRTGLEQYF
TGTGCCAGCAGCCGCCGGACAGGCCTCGAGCAGTACTTC
>TRBJ2-7|TRBV5-4|NA|NA
CASSRQDSYEQYF
TGTGCCAGCAGCCGCCAAGATTCCTACGAGCAGTACTTC
>TRBJ1-4|TRBV7-9|NA|NA
CASSPVVNEKLFF
TGTGCCAGCAGCCCCGTTGTTAATGAAAAACTGTTTTTT
>TRBJ1-6|TRBV2|NA|NA
CASSEALNSPLHF
TGTGCCAGCAGTGAAGCGCTTAATTCACCCCTCCACTTT
>TRBJ2-2|TRBV2|NA|many
CASSAGPGELFF
TGTGCCAGCAGTGCGGGTCCCGGGGAGCTGTTTTTT
>TRBJ2-1|TRBV5-1|TRBD2|many
CASSSRTSGGAYNEQFF
TGCGCCAGCAGCTCACGGACTAGCGGGGGGGCCTACAATGAGCAGTTCTTC
>TRBJ2-2|TRBV24-1|NA|few
CATSESNSANTGELFF
TGTGCCACCAGTGAATCGAACAGCGCGAACACCGGGGAGCTGTTTTTT
>TRBJ2-3|TRBV5-1|TRBD2|NA
CASSLGDQAGGTDTQYF
TGCGCCAGCAGCTTGGGTGATCAAGCGGGAGGCACAGATACGCAGTATTTT
>TRBJ1-1|TRBV5-1|NA|many
CASSLANVGDTEAFF
TGCGCCAGCAGCTTGGCAAATGTGGGGGACACTGAAGCTTTCTTT
>TRBJ2-3|TRBV29-1|NA|many
CSAHTDTDTQYF
TGCAGCGCCCATACAGACACAGATACGCAGTATTTT